This TCR beta chain was found in a study of breast tumors, draining lymph nodes, adjacent tissues (dated by TCRdb to about 2016). Context from the whole study: TCR beta repertoires were compared across tumor, adjacent nontumor tissue and axillary lymph nodes obtained from breast cancer patients. In human breast cancer, the study set out to evaluate how tumor, surrounding tissue and draining lymph node repertoires relate to one another and whether T cells may move between these sites. What the research found in general, with its limitations: The conclusion that tumor T cells originate in lymph nodes was framed as consistent with a hypothesis rather than directly demonstrated. The data were judged consistent with most tumor T cells deriving from the lymph node and then expanding within tumor tissue. The similarity between tumor and nontumor tissue repertoires was significantly greater in luminal-like breast cancer than in basal-like breast cancer. Tumor T-cell repertoires showed less diversity than lymph node repertoires and more diversity than nontumor tissue repertoires, and tumor T-cell repertoires showed preferential V and J gene usage.

From a lookup of the germline V gene (reference sequence), CDR1 and CDR2 are LNHDA and SQIVND. V gives up 7 bases and J gives up 7 bases, and the segment between their germline ends measures 13 bases. CDR3 length: 13 amino acids, cysteine to phenylalanine. Only the CDR3 region is kept as DNA, spanning 39 bases read in frame from base 1. Reads for this sample came from an Illumina HiSeq 2000. TCR beta chain libraries were generated by multiplex PCR amplification. High-throughput sequencing was used to analyze the amplified TCR beta chain products. In-frame beta chains were kept once TCRdb had trimmed the public reads at Q25 with fastp and called clones with MiXCR. Rows matching on CDR3 protein sequence are summarized as one entry with the most common DNA and genes. The sample table shows around 70,000 distinct CDR3 sequences, and about 40% are seen once. The ten biggest clones cover around 8% of the sample.

This clonotype was seen repeatedly, ten times or more. The antigen this receptor binds is unknown. Base-call qualities are not available, and no considerably larger clone is one nucleotide away. The chain couples TRBV19 to TRBJ1-4; a weak D assignment points to TRBD1 (5 bases agree). Sequencing was carried out using breast tumor tissue. The TCR comes from a female donor with breast cancer. Some clones in this sample may be carry-over from other donors' samples. The CDR3 region: CASNGQGREKLFF. The sequenced DNA is TGTGCCAGTAATGGCCAGGGTCGTGAAAAACTGTTTTTT.